The 27 T cell receptor beta chains in this list originate from one sample, sequenced in a study of vaccination effects on CD4 cells after COVID-19. No cognate antigen is known for these TCRs. The assay was immunoSEQ multiplex PCR, and TCRdb's table has in-frame clones only and misses some. Counted here are almost 70,000 clones, 74% occurring once; the ten biggest clones make up roughly 1.5%. Prior to sequencing, the ViraFEST assay stimulated PBMC with viral peptide pools, which expanded the antigen-specific CD4+ T cells. Isolating CD4+ T cells followed less than 11 days of culture. Subjects were given two BNT162b2 or mRNA-1273 vaccine doses. Sequenced here: CD4+ T cells from PBMCs cultured with HCoV-229E spike peptides, sampled after COVID-19 vaccination. The receptors originated from a human donor who received a COVID-19 vaccine.

This rearrangement joins TRBV15 to TRBJ2-3; possibly TRBD2 for D (6 bases). V was clipped by 1 base and J by 0 bases, with 11 bases between them. Germline CDR1 reads LNHNV; CDR2 reads YYDKDF (reference sequence). The CDR3 runs to 16 residues. The CDR3 spells CATSRGTGLSTDTQYF. The CDR3 bases are TGTGCCACCAGCAGAGGGACGGGACTCAGCACAGATACGCAGTATTTT.

This clone was observed a handful of times. The chain couples TRBV5-1 to TRBJ2-2, with 8 bases fitting TRBD1. This CDR3 is 16 amino acids long. Germline CDR1 reads SGHRS; CDR2 reads YFSETQ. With V trimmed by 4 bases and J by 4 bases, 9 bases remained unmatched. The CDR3 loop is CASSGRQGSFTGELFF. The CDR3 DNA follows: TGCGCCAGCAGCGGACGACAGGGGAGCTTCACCGGGGAGCTGTTTTTT.

This clone was counted between two and nine times. This chain links TRBV18 with TRBJ2-2, with a possible D match to TRBD1 (6 bases). The germline V and J ends were trimmed by 6 bases and 13 bases, with 27 bases remaining between them. The CDR3 consists of 16 residues. The V gene's germline CDR1 is KGHSH and CDR2 LQKENI. CDR3 in amino acids: CASSPSVGGTSLGLFF. In DNA form, the CDR3 reads TGTGCCAGCTCTCCCTCGGTTGGGGGCACTTCCCTCGGGCTGTTTTTT.

Here the CDR3 DNA reads TGTGCCAGCAGCCGTTCGACAGGGAGGGATCAGCCCCAGCATTTT. Translated: CASSRSTGRDQPQHF. This chain links TRBV3-1 (or the pseudogene TRBV3-2) with TRBJ1-5; 7 positions match TRBD1. The ends lost 4 bases at V and 5 bases at J; junction bases unmatched: 8. The CDR3 contains 15 residues. Germline CDR1 LGHDT, CDR2 YNNKEL (reference sequence).

This clone showed up just a few times. V is TRBV6-5 and J is TRBJ2-7; D is unresolved. CDR3 length: 11 residues. Germline V lookup: CDR1 MNHEY, CDR2 SVGAGI. The germline V and J ends were trimmed by 6 bases and 2 bases, with 5 bases remaining between them. The CDR3 nucleotides are TGTGCCAGCAGGATCCCCTACGAGCAGTACGTC. The encoded protein is CASRIPYEQYV.

The V call is TRBV23-1, the J call TRBJ1-5; 8 bases agree with TRBD1. Being an ORF, TRBV23-1 has a function that is uncertain. Trimming at V came to 4 bases and at J to 2 bases, leaving 7 bases not matched to a gene. CDR3 size: 16 residues. In DNA, the CDR3 is TGCGCCAGCAGTCCCGGACAGGGAACATGCAATCAGCCCCAGCATTTT. It codes for CASSPGQGTCNQPQHF.

The chain uses TRBV3-1 (or the pseudogene TRBV3-2) and TRBJ2-5; 10 bases agree with TRBD2. Per germline, CDR1 LGHDT and CDR2 YNNKEL (reference sequence). V gave up 5 bases and J gave up 0 bases; unmatched junction bases: 3. The CDR3 has 15 amino acids. The CDR3 is CASSEAGGDQETQYF. In DNA form, the CDR3 reads TGTGCCAGCAGCGAAGCGGGGGGGGACCAAGAGACCCAGTACTTC.

This clone appeared a single time. This chain connects TRBV5-1 to TRBJ1-6; D may be TRBD1 (5 bases). The V gene's germline CDR1 is SGHRS and CDR2 YFSETQ. V lost 5 bases, J lost 5 bases, and 11 bases lay in between. This CDR3 has 14 amino acids. CDR3 DNA: TGCGCCAGCAGGTCTACGGGGGATAATTCACCCCTCCACTTT. It codes for CASRSTGDNSPLHF.

The chain uses TRBV7-2 and TRBJ2-1; perhaps TRBD2 as D (7 bases). The V gene's germline CDR1 is SGHTA and CDR2 FQGNSA. Trimming took off 6 bases at V and 2 bases at J, with 17 bases between the two ends. The CDR3 sequence is 16 residues long. The CDR3 region has the DNA TGTGCCAGCAGTAAGGGGGGGGGCACCACCTACAATGAGCAGTTCTTC. Its protein is CASSKGGGTTYNEQFF.

V gene TRBV25-1 combines with J gene TRBJ2-5, with D hard to call. There are 13 residues in the CDR3. Germline CDR1 reads MGHDK; CDR2 reads SYGVNS. The V end was cut by 6 bases, the J end by 1 base, with 9 bases between. The DNA for the CDR3 is TGTGCCAGCAGGGACGTGACCCAAGAGACCCAGTACTTC. This encodes CASRDVTQETQYF.

This chain joins TRBV10-3 and TRBJ1-5; D ambiguous. Germline CDR1 is ENHRY and CDR2 is SYGVKD. CDR3 length: 12 residues. The ends were cut back, 8 bases at V and 3 bases at J, with 8 bases in the middle. The CDR3 protein is CAIGTNNQPQHF. In nucleotides, the CDR3 is TGTGCCATCGGCACAAACAATCAGCCCCAGCATTTT.

This clone showed up just a few times. The chain employs TRBV30 and TRBJ2-2; the D is unclear. Per germline, CDR1 GTSNPN and CDR2 SVGIG (reference sequence). This CDR3 is 14 amino acids long. Trimming shortened V by 2 bases and J by 5 bases, and 12 bases separated the two germline ends. CDR3 coding DNA: TGTGCCTGGAGTTGGGGTCTTAGGACCGGGGAGCTGTTTTTT. Its protein is CAWSWGLRTGELFF.

The rearrangement links TRBV29-1 to TRBJ2-1, with D maybe TRBD2 (5 bases). V lost 2 bases and J lost 1, with 9 bases in between. Germline CDR1 is SQVTM and CDR2 is ANQGSEA. The length of the CDR3 is 14 residues. The CDR3 here is CSVESGFSYNEQFF. The DNA of the CDR3 is TGCAGCGTTGAATCGGGGTTTTCCTACAATGAGCAGTTCTTC.

This clone has only a few counts. The chain couples TRBV30 to TRBJ1-2; 8 bases match TRBD1. This CDR3 has 12 residues. Germline-derived CDR1 and CDR2 are GTSNPN and SVGIG (reference sequence). Losses at the gene ends were 4 bases for V and 3 bases for J; bases not matched to a gene: 1. The CDR3 bases are TGTGCCTGGATGACAGGGGACTATGGCTACACCTTC. It is translated as CAWMTGDYGYTF.

In its sample, this clone was seen a few times. V is TRBV5-1 and J is TRBJ2-3, with 10 bases lining up with TRBD2. Per the germline V gene, CDR1 is SGHRS and CDR2 is YFSETQ. The CDR3 spans 15 residues. Trimming at V came to 0 bases and at J to 3 bases, leaving 1 base not matched to a gene. CDR3 amino acids: CASSLASGGTDTQYF. The CDR3 DNA reads as TGCGCCAGCAGCTTGGCTAGCGGGGGAACAGATACGCAGTATTTT.

V and J are TRBV10-3 and TRBJ1-2; D not certain. There are 13 residues in the CDR3. The germline V and J ends were trimmed by 2 bases and 8 bases, with 12 bases remaining between them. Germline CDR1 ENHRY, CDR2 SYGVKD. CDR3 in amino acids: CAISERQSRGYTF. CDR3 sequence (DNA): TGTGCCATCAGTGAGAGGCAGTCACGAGGCTACACCTTC.

The chain couples TRBV11-1 to TRBJ2-3; the D gene is possibly TRBD1 (6 bases). The germline CDR1 and CDR2 sequences are SGHAT and FQDESV (reference sequence). Trimming shortened V by 2 bases and J by 1 base, and 10 bases separated the two germline ends. The CDR3 has 15 residues. CDR3 DNA: TGTGCCAGCAGCTTAACGAGACAGGGCACAGATACGCAGTATTTT. Translation gives CASSLTRQGTDTQYF.

V is TRBV28 and J is TRBJ1-4, with D perhaps matching TRBD1 (5 bases). The CDR3 is 15 residues long. The germline CDR1 and CDR2 sequences are MDHEN and SYDVKM. Trimming left V 3 bases short and J 1 base short, with 9 bases between. CDR3 sequence reads: CASSLGGKTNEKLFF. The CDR3 DNA sequence: TGTGCCAGCAGTTTGGGGGGGAAAACTAATGAAAAACTGTTTTTT. The full variable domain, completed using reference TRBV28 and TRBJ1-4, is DVKVTQSSRYLVKRTGEKVFLECVQDMDHENMFWYRQDPGLGLRLIYFSYDVKMKEKGDIPEGYSVSREKKERFSLILESASTNQTSMYLCASSLGGKTNEKLFFGSGTQLSVL.

This clone is a singleton in its sample. This sequence joins TRBV18 and TRBJ2-2; 10 nucleotides line up with TRBD1. The CDR3 runs to 15 residues. Trimming at V came to 5 bases and at J to 6 bases, leaving 6 bases not matched to a gene. Germline assignment: CDR1 KGHSH and CDR2 LQKENI. The CDR3 coding sequence is TGTGCCAGCTCATCCGGGACAGGGGCTTCCGGGGAGCTGTTTTTT. Its protein product is CASSSGTGASGELFF.

The chain links TRBV15 to TRBJ1-6; TRBD1 is a possible D gene (6 bases). Germline CDR1 LNHNV, CDR2 YYDKDF (reference sequence). Trimming removed 3 bases at V and 6 bases at J, with 18 bases between. The CDR3 has 17 residues. The CDR3 here is CATSSSRTANPNSPLHF. DNA of the CDR3: TGTGCCACCAGCAGCTCGCGGACAGCAAATCCTAATTCACCCCTCCACTTT.

V is TRBV6-5 and J is TRBJ1-1; D is unclear. The V end was cut by 7 bases, the J end by 5 bases, with 14 bases between. This CDR3 has 13 residues. Looked up from germline, CDR1 is MNHEY and CDR2 is SVGAGI. DNA for the CDR3: TGTGCCAGCACTCAGACAAGGGTTACTGAAGCTTTCTTT. Translation: CASTQTRVTEAFF.

The genes are TRBV18 and TRBJ2-2, with D perhaps matching TRBD1 (6 bases). The ends were cut back, 5 bases at V and 5 bases at J, with 12 bases in the middle. CDR1 is KGHSH, CDR2 LQKENI, per germline. The CDR3 runs 14 residues. CDR3 protein: CASSTGTITGELFF. DNA of the CDR3: TGTGCCAGCTCAACCGGGACAATTACCGGGGAGCTGTTTTTT.

The gene calls are TRBV9 and TRBJ1-2, with a weak D call TRBD1 (5 bases). The length of the CDR3 is 14 residues. With 4 bases removed from V and 4 bases from J, the gap between germline ends came to 14 bases. In germline, CDR1 is SGDLS, CDR2 YYNGEE. As DNA, the CDR3 is TGTGCCAGCAGCCCCCTAGGCGGGGCCTATGGCTACACCTTC. It yields the protein CASSPLGGAYGYTF.

This sequence joins TRBV29-1 and TRBJ2-7, with a weak D call TRBD1 (6 bases). There are 12 residues in the CDR3. Germline CDR1 reads SQVTM; CDR2 reads ANQGSEA. V was trimmed by 1 base and J by 2 bases, leaving 6 bases between them. The CDR3 DNA sequence: TGCAGCGTTGAAGGGGGGCCCTACGAGCAGTACGTC. Translation gives CSVEGGPYEQYV.

Here the CDR3 DNA reads TGCGCCAGCAGCCTGGATTATAATTCACCCCTCCACTTT. This sequence encodes CASSLDYNSPLHF. The V and J genes are TRBV4-1 and TRBJ1-6, with D uncertain. Germline loops: CDR1 MGHRA, CDR2 YSYEKL. V gave up 4 bases and J gave up 4 bases, with 5 bases separating them. The CDR3 runs 13 residues.

V gene TRBV19 combines with J gene TRBJ2-1; 7 nucleotides match TRBD1. V trimming: 3 bases; J trimming: 6 bases; junction bases outside the gene matches: 5. Germline loops: CDR1 LNHDA, CDR2 SQIVND (reference sequence). The CDR3 extends over 14 amino acids. The CDR3 DNA reads as TGTGCCAGTAGTATTGACAGGGTGGGCAATGAGCAGTTCTTC. Protein sequence: CASSIDRVGNEQFF.

DNA for the CDR3: TGTGCCAGTAGTATAGATCGCTCAGGGAGCAGGTATTTT. It yields the protein CASSIDRSGSRYF. The V gene is TRBV19, the J gene TRBJ2-3; D might be TRBD1 or TRBD2, each matching 5 bases. This CDR3 is built from 13 residues. V shed 0 bases and J shed 14 bases, with 15 bases lying between them. CDR1 is LNHDA and CDR2 is SQIVND in the germline V gene (reference sequence).